The present TCR beta chain was sequenced within a study of blood T cell repertoires in COVID-19. In the study overall: The United States, Italy and Spain provided the acute and convalescent COVID-19 samples.

V dropped 5 bases and J dropped 2 bases, with 9 bases sitting between them. This CDR3 contains 13 residues. CDR1 and CDR2 (germline): SGHTA, FQGTGA. Authors' methods: How many nucleated cells were present was estimated from reference gene primer amplification. Only in-frame clones appear in the TCRdb table, and some are missing; sequencing was by immunoSEQ multiplex PCR. V, J and clone size are taken as reported in that table, and D and trimming were inferred from the DNA itself. This sample has hundreds of thousands of clones; about 87% occur once, and the top ten carry roughly 10%. Seattle-derived patients entered the study during active infection and were followed longitudinally.

Sequenced material: peripheral blood. The sequence was obtained from a woman between 65 and 79 years old with COVID-19, enrolled during active disease. The chain combines TRBV7-3 with TRBJ2-5; D may be TRBD2 (5 bases). This CDR3 is CASSRDFQETQYF. The CDR3 coding sequence is TGTGCCAGCAGCCGGGATTTTCAAGAGACCCAGTACTTC.